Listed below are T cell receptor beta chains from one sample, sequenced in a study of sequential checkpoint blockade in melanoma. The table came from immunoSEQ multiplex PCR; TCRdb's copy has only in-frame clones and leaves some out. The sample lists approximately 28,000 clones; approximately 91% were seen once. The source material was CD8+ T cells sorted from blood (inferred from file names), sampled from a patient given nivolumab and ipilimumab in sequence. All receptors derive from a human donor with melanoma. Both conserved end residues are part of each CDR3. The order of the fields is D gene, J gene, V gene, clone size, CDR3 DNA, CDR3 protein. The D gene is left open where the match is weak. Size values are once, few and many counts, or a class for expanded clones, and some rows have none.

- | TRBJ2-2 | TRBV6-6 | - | TGTGCCAGCATCCTTGATAGCGGGGAGCTGTTTTTT | CASILDSGELFF
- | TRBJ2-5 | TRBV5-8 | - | TGTGCCAGCAGCTTAAGAACAGCACGAGAGACCCAGTACTTC | CASSLRTARETQYF
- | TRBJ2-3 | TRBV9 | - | TGTGCCAGCAGCGTTAGCGGAGGCACAGATACGCAGTATTTT | CASSVSGGTDTQYF
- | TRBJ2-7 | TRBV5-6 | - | TGTGCCAGCAGCTGGGGGACACCTAACTACGAGCAGTACTTC | CASSWGTPNYEQYF
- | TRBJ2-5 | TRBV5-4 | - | TGTGCCAGCAGCTTGGGGCTAGGTGGCCTTGTAGAGACCCAGTACTTC | CASSLGLGGLVETQYF
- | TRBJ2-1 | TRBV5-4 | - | TGTGCCAGCAGCTTGGACACCGACTCCTACAATGAGCAGTTCTTC | CASSLDTDSYNEQFF
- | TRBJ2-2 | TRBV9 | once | TGTGCCAGCAGCGGCAAGGGGGTAGGGGACACCGGGGAGCTGTTTTTT | CASSGKGVGDTGELFF
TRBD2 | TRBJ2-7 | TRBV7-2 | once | TGTGCCAGCAGCTACCGACTAGCGGGAGTTTATGAGCAGTACTTC | CASSYRLAGVYEQYF
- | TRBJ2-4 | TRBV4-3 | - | TGCGCCAGCAGCCAAGATGCGGTCCCTGGAAACATTCAGTACTTC | CASSQDAVPGNIQYF
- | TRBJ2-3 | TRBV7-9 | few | TGTGCCAGCACTCCCGGTCCCCTTAACAGGGATTCTAGCACAGATACGCAGTATTTT | CASTPGPLNRDSSTDTQYF
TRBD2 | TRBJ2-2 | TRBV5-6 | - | TGTGCCAGCAGCTTGGCATTAAGAGCGGGAGGCCTCACCGGGGAGCTGTTTTTT | CASSLALRAGGLTGELFF
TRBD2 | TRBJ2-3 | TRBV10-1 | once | TGCGCCAGCATTTTAGCGGGAGGGCCGGGGACAGATACGCAGTATTTT | CASILAGGPGTDTQYF
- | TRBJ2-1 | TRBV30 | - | TGTGCCTGGAATCTTGGACATTATGGTACCTACAATGAGCAGTTCTTC | CAWNLGHYGTYNEQFF
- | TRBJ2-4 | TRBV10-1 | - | TGCGCCAGCAGTGACCTAGGACAGCCCAAAAACATTCAGTACTTC | CASSDLGQPKNIQYF
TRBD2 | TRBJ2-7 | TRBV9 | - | TGTGCCAGCAGCGTCGCCGGGACTAGCGGCTACGAGCAGTACTTC | CASSVAGTSGYEQYF
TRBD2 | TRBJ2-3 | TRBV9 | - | TGTGCCAGCAGCGAGGCTAGCGGGGGGGCGACAGATACGCAGTATTTT | CASSEASGGATDTQYF
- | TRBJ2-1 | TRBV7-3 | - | TGTGCCAGCAGCTTAATCTGGGGCCCAAACAATGAGCAGTTCTTC | CASSLIWGPNNEQFF
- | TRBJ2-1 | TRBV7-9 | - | TGTGCCAGCAGCCGTAGGGGGGGCCAAGAGCAGTTCTTC | CASSRRGGQEQFF
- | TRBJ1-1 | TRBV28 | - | TGTGCCAGCAGTTTTTCTAGACGGGTGAACACTGAAGCTTTCTTT | CASSFSRRVNTEAFF
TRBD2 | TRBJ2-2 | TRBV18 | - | TGTGCCAGCTCACCACCCCCACTAGCGGGGCTACCCCAGACCGGGGAGCTGTTTTTT | CASSPPPLAGLPQTGELFF
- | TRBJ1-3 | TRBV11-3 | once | TGTGCCAGCAGCGGTTCGGACGGGACTGGAAACACCATATATTTT | CASSGSDGTGNTIYF
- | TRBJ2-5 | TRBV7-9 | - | TGTGCCAGCAGCATCCGAGAGACCCAGTACTTC | CASSIRETQYF
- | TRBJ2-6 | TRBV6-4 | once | TGTGCCAGCAACAACTCCCGACAGACTGGGGCCAACGTCCTGACTTTC | CASNNSRQTGANVLTF
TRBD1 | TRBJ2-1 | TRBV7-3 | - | TGTGCCAGCAGCTCCGGACAGGGACTGTACAATGAGCAGTTCTTC | CASSSGQGLYNEQFF
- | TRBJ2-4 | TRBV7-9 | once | TGTGCCAGCAGCTTTGTCGGTACAGACAACCTAAACATTCAGTACTTC | CASSFVGTDNLNIQYF
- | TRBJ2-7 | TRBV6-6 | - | TGTGCCTCCCAAGGGGGTCAGGGCTCCTACGAGCAGTACTTC | CASQGGQGSYEQYF
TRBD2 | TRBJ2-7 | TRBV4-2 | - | TGTGCCAGCAGCCAAGAGTCTAGCGGAACCTACGAGCAGTACTTC | CASSQESSGTYEQYF
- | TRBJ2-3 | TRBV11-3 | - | TGTGCCAGCAGCTCTGCTCAGGGGGCGGGAGTTGATACGCAGTATTTT | CASSSAQGAGVDTQYF
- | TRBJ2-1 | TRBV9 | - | TGTGCCAGCAGCGTAGATGGGGGGAATGAGCAGTTCTTC | CASSVDGGNEQFF
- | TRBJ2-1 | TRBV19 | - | TGTGCCAGTAGTCTAGGGCCCTCGGGGAATGAGCAGTTCTTC | CASSLGPSGNEQFF
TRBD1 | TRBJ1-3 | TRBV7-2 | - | TGTGCCAGCAGCTTTACAGGGGCGAGAGGAAACACCATATATTTT | CASSFTGARGNTIYF
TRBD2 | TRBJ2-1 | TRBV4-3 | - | TGCGCCAGCAGCCAGAGAACTAGCGATGAGCAGTTCTTC | CASSQRTSDEQFF
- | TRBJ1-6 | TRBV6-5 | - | TGTGCCAGCACTGAAGCGGGGGCTAATTCACCCCTCCACTTT | CASTEAGANSPLHF
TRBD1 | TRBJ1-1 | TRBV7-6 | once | TGTGCCAGCAGCTTACAGGGGGCGTACACTGAAGCTTTCTTT | CASSLQGAYTEAFF
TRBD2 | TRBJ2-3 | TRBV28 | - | TGTGCCAGCAGCTTAGCGGGGCCACATACGCAGTATTTT | CASSLAGPHTQYF
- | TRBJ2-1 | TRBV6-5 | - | TGTGCCAGCAGTTACGCGGGAAATGAGCAGTTCTTC | CASSYAGNEQFF
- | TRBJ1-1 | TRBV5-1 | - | TGCGCCAGCAGCATTGACACGAACACTGAAGCTTTCTTT | CASSIDTNTEAFF
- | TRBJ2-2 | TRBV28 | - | TGTGCCAACCATGGGACTGTGGAAGAGGGGGAGCTGTTTTTT | CANHGTVEEGELFF
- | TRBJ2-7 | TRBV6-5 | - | TGTGCCAGCAGTTTGGAGGGTTGGGACGAGCAGTACTTC | CASSLEGWDEQYF
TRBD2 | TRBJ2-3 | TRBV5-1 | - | TGCGCCAGCAGCTCACCGACCGGGACTAGCGGGACCCCCCGGGATACGCAGTATTTT | CASSSPTGTSGTPRDTQYF
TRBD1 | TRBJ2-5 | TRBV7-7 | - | TGTGCTAGCAGCCCGCGGACAGGGTGGATTGAGACCCAGTACTTC | CASSPRTGWIETQYF
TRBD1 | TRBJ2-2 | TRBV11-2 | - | TGTGCCAGCAGCTTAGGGGACAGACCCACCGGGGAGCTGTTTTTT | CASSLGDRPTGELFF
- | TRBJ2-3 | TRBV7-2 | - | TGTGCCAGCAGCTTAGCGTTGGGACACTTCACAGATACGCAGTATTTT | CASSLALGHFTDTQYF